This entry lists 13 T cell receptor beta chains sequenced from one sample in a study of cytomegalovirus exposure and HLA in healthy donors. The protocol was immunoSEQ multiplex PCR, while the TCRdb copy is restricted to in-frame clones and leaves out a portion. The sample lists 180,000 or so clones, approximately 86% occurring once. Sequencing was performed on PBMCs. These receptor sequences come from a man in his thirties or forties in good health and CMV-seropositive.

This clone was detected a few times. The chain recombines TRBV7-6 with TRBJ2-1; the D is unclear. This CDR3 contains 13 residues. V dropped 5 bases and J dropped 4 bases, with 9 bases sitting between them. Per the germline V gene, CDR1 is SGHVS and CDR2 is FNYEAQ. Written as DNA, the CDR3 is TGTGCCAGCAGCCTTACTGAATACAATGAGCAGTTCTTC. Its translation is CASSLTEYNEQFF.

This chain uses TRBV11-3 with TRBJ2-6; no clear D. The CDR3 has 13 amino acids. The germline CDR1 and CDR2 sequences are SGHNT and YENEEA. The V gene lost 1 base and the J gene lost 8 bases, with 6 bases spanning the gap. The CDR3 spells CASSLGDSNVLTF. For the CDR3, the DNA is TGTGCCAGCAGCTTAGGAGACTCCAACGTCCTGACTTTC.

The rearrangement links TRBV9 to TRBJ2-2, with D perhaps being TRBD1 or TRBD2 (6 bases each). The V and J ends lost 6 bases and 0 bases respectively, with 15 bases between them. The CDR3 sequence is 16 residues long. CDR1 SGDLS and CDR2 YYNGEE come from the germline V gene. CDR3 region: CASNLGGTTNTGELFF. CDR3 nucleotide sequence: TGTGCCAGCAACCTAGGGGGGACAACGAACACCGGGGAGCTGTTTTTT.

The gene calls are TRBV29-1 and TRBJ1-1; 7 nucleotides line up with TRBD1. Germline V gene lookup returns CDR1 SQVTM and CDR2 ANQGSEA. Losses at the gene ends were 7 bases for V and 10 bases for J; bases not matched to a gene: 6. The CDR3 is 10 amino acids. CDR3 nucleotide sequence: TGCAGCGCTGGAGACAGGGTAGCTTTCTTT. It yields the protein CSAGDRVAFF.

The chain joins TRBV29-1 to TRBJ1-2, with D possibly being TRBD1 (5 bases). The germline CDR1 and CDR2 sequences are SQVTM and ANQGSEA. The V end was cut by 7 bases, the J end by 0 bases, with 12 bases between. The CDR3 consists of 13 residues. Here the CDR3 reads CSAISGTNYGYTF. In DNA form, the CDR3 reads TGCAGCGCGATATCAGGGACTAACTATGGCTACACCTTC.

This clone has at least ten counts. The chain couples TRBV6-6 to TRBJ2-3; D unclear. Germline CDR1 reads MNHNY; CDR2 reads SVGAGI (reference sequence). The CDR3 consists of 13 residues. Trimming removed 3 bases at V and 0 bases at J, with 4 bases between. CDR3 in DNA: TGTGCCAGCAGTTATGATAGCACAGATACGCAGTATTTT. Translating gives CASSYDSTDTQYF.

This chain uses TRBV2 with TRBJ2-1, with D perhaps matching TRBD1 or TRBD2 (6 bases each). CDR1 SNHLY and CDR2 FYNNEI come from the germline V gene. Trimming pared 6 bases from V and 8 bases from J, leaving 23 bases between. The CDR3 runs to 16 residues. The CDR3 nucleotides read TGTGCCAGCAGCGTTAGGGGGGCCGGACCGGGGGATGAGCAGTTCTTC. This codes for CASSVRGAGPGDEQFF.

V is TRBV7-9 and J is TRBJ1-4, with 9 bases matching TRBD1. CDR3 size: 15 residues. V lost 3 bases to trimming and J lost 6 bases; unmatched junction nucleotides: 5. The germline V gene has CDR1 SEHNR and CDR2 FQNEAQ (reference sequence). The CDR3 loop reads CASSFSTGGDEKLFF. DNA for the CDR3: TGTGCCAGCAGCTTCTCTACAGGGGGCGATGAAAAACTGTTTTTT.

This sequence joins TRBV6-1 and TRBJ2-3; TRBD2 matches 7 bases. CDR1 and CDR2 from the germline V gene are MNHNS and SASEGT. J was trimmed by 9 bases and V by 2 bases; bases with no gene match: 8. The CDR3 is made up of 14 amino acids. CDR3 nucleotide sequence: TGTGCCAGCAGTGAATCCCTGGGAGGGGACACGCAGTATTTT. Its protein product is CASSESLGGDTQYF.

This sequence joins TRBV7-9 and TRBJ1-3; D is uncertain. Trimming cost V 2 bases and J 0 bases, with 5 bases left between them. Germline V gene lookup returns CDR1 SEHNR and CDR2 FQNEAQ (reference sequence). The CDR3 covers 14 residues. In DNA, the CDR3 is TGTGCCAGCAGCTTAAGCAGCTCTGGAAACACCATATATTTT. Encoded protein: CASSLSSSGNTIYF.

The rearrangement joins TRBV29-1 to TRBJ1-2; TRBD1 is a possible D gene (5 bases). Trimming removed 2 bases from V and 2 bases from J, with 6 bases in between. Germline V lookup: CDR1 SQVTM, CDR2 ANQGSEA. The CDR3 runs 12 residues. The CDR3, as DNA: TGCAGCGTTGAACGACAGAACTATGGCTACACCTTC. Its protein product is CSVERQNYGYTF. The full variable domain, its missing parts supplied by reference TRBV29-1 and TRBJ1-2, is SAVISQKPSRDICQRGTSLTIQCQVDSQVTMMFWYRQQPGQSLTLIATANQGSEATYESGFVIDKFPISRPNLTFSTLTVSNMSPEDSSIYLCSVERQNYGYTFGSGTRLTVV.

The chain has TRBV7-4 and TRBJ2-7; 8 bases agree with TRBD1. The V gene end was trimmed by 1 base and the J gene end by 1 base; junction bases not matched to a gene: 12. Germline-derived CDR1 and CDR2 are SGHVT and SQSDAQ. The CDR3 runs 18 residues. CDR3 sequence reads: CASSLVGQGRAWSYEQYF. The CDR3, as DNA: TGTGCCAGCAGCTTAGTTGGACAGGGACGAGCGTGGTCCTACGAGCAGTACTTC.

This clone was seen only once. The chain employs TRBV7-9 and TRBJ2-2, with a possible D match to TRBD1 (6 bases). Germline loops: CDR1 SEHNR, CDR2 FQNEAQ (reference sequence). Trimming removed 4 bases from V and 5 bases from J, with 14 bases in between. CDR3 size: 15 residues. CDR3 residues: CASSSDLGGTGELFF. The CDR3 nucleotides are TGTGCCAGCAGCTCCGACTTAGGGGGAACCGGGGAGCTGTTTTTT.